This record looks at one T cell receptor beta chain sequence and its context. What it binds is not known. These data belong to a study of T cell clones after liver transplantation. Study in general: Liver transplant recipients had immunosuppression withdrawal attempted within 2 years. General study findings and limits: Donor-reactive sequences fell more than third party-reactive ones, suggesting partial deletion.

This CDR3 has 13 amino acids. V dropped 6 bases and J dropped 7; count of bases not matched to a gene: 7. Germline CDR1 is MNHEY and CDR2 is SMNVEV (reference sequence). Some clones are missing from TCRdb's copy, which holds only in-frame ones; the method was immunoSEQ multiplex PCR. The table has around 97,000 clones, about 80% seen once; the top ten hold about 2.8%. Sorting of unstimulated PBMCs yielded separate CD3+CD4+ and CD3+CD8+ fractions. Source: CD4+ T cells from blood, taken about 50 months after liver transplant. The sequence was obtained from a human patient who received a liver transplant. A share of the T cells may be of graft donor origin. This chain connects TRBV27 to TRBJ2-5, with 8 bases that match TRBD1. CDR3: CASSPGQGVTQYF. CDR3 in DNA: TGTGCCAGCAGCCCTGGACAGGGAGTGACCCAGTACTTC.